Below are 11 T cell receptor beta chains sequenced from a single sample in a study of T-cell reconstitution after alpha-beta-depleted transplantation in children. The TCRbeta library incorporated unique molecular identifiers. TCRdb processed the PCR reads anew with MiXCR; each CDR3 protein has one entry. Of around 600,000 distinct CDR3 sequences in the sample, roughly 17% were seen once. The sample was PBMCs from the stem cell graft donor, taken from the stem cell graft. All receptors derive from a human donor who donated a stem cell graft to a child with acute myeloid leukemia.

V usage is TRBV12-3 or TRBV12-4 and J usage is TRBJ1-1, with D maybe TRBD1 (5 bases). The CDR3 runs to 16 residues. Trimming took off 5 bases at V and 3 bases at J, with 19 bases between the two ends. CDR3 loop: CASSDKGPGEYTEAFF. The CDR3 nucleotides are TGTGCCAGCAGTGATAAAGGCCCGGGGGAGTACACTGAAGCTTTCTTT.

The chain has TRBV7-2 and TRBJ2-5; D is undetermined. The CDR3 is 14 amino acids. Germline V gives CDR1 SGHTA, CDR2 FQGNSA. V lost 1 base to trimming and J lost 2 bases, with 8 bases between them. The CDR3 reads CASSLVGIQETQYF. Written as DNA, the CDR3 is TGTGCCAGCAGCTTAGTGGGGATTCAAGAGACCCAGTACTTC.

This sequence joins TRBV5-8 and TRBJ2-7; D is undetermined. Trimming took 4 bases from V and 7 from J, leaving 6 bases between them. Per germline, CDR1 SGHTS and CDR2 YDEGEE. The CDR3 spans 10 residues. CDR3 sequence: CASSHDEQYF. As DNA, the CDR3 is TGTGCCAGCAGCCACGATGAGCAGTACTTC. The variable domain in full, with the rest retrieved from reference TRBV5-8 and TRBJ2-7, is EAGVTQSPTHLIKTRGQQATLRCSPISGHTSVYWYQQALGLGLQFLLWYDEGEERNRGNFPPRFSGRQFPNYSSELNVNALELEDSALYLCASSHDEQYFGPGTRLTVT.

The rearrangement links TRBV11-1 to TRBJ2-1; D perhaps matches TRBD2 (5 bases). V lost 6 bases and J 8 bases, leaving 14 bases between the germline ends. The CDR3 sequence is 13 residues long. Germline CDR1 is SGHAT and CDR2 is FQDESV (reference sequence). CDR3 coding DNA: TGTGCCAGCAGTTCCCTGCGGGCCCATGAGCAGTTCTTC. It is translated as CASSSLRAHEQFF.

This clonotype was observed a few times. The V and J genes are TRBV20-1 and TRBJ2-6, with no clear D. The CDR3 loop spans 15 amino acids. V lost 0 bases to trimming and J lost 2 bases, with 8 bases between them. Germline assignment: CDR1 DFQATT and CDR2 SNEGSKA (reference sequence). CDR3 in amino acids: CSARDLRTGANVLTF. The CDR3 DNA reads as TGCAGTGCTAGAGATCTGAGGACTGGGGCCAACGTCCTGACTTTC.

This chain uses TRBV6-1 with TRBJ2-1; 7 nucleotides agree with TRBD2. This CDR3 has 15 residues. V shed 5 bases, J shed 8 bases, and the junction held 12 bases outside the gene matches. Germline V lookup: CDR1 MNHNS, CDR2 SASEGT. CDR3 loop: CASSTEGLRGDEQFF. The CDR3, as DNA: TGTGCCAGCAGTACGGAGGGACTACGCGGGGATGAGCAGTTCTTC.

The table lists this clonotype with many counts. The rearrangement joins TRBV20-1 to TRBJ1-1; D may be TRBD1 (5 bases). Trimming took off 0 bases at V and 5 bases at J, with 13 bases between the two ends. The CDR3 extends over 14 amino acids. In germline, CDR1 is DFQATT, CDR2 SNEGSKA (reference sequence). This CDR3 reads CSAREVAGGTEAFF. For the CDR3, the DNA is TGCAGTGCTAGAGAAGTGGCGGGGGGGACTGAAGCTTTCTTT.

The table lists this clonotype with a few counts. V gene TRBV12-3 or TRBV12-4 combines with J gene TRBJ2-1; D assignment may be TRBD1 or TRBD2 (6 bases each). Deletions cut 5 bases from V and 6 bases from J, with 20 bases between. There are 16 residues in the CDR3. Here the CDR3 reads CASSPSRGLTLNEQFF. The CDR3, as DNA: TGTGCCAGCAGTCCCTCCCGGGGGCTAACTCTCAATGAGCAGTTCTTC.

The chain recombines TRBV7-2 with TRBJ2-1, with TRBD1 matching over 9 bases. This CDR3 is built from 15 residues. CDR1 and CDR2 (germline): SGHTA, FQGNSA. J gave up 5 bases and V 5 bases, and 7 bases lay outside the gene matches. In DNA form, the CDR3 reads TGTGCCAGCAGCGCCTCGGGACAGGGAAACAATGAGCAGTTCTTC. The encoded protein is CASSASGQGNNEQFF.

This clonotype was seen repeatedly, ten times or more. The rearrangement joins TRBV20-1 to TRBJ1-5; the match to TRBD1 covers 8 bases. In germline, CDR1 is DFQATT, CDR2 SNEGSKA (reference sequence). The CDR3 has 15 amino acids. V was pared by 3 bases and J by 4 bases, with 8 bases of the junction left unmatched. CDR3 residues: CSASFRGRGNQPQHF. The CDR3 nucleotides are TGCAGTGCTAGTTTCAGGGGGCGAGGAAATCAGCCCCAGCATTTT.

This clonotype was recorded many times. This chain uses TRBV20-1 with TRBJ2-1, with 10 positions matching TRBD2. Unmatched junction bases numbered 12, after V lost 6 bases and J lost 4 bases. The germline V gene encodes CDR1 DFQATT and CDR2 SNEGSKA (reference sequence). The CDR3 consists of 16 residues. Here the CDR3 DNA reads TGCAGTGCGATAGCGGGGGGAAATCCCCAATACAATGAGCAGTTCTTC. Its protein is CSAIAGGNPQYNEQFF.